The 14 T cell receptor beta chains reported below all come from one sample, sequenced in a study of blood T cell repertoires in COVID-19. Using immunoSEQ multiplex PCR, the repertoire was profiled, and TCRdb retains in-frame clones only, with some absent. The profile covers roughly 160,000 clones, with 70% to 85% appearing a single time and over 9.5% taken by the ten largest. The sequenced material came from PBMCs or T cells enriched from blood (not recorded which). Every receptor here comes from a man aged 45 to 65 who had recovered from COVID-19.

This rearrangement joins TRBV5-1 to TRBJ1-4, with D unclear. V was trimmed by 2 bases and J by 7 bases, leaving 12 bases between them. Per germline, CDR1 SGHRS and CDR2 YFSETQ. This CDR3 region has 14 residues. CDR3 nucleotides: TGCGCCAGCAGCTTTGAAACCGCAGGTGAAAAACTGTTTTTT. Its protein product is CASSFETAGEKLFF.

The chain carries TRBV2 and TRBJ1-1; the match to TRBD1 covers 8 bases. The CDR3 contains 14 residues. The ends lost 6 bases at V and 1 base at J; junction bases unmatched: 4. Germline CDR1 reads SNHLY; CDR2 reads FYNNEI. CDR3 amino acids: CASRAGTGNTEAFF. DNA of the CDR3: TGTGCCAGCAGAGCGGGGACAGGGAACACTGAAGCTTTCTTT.

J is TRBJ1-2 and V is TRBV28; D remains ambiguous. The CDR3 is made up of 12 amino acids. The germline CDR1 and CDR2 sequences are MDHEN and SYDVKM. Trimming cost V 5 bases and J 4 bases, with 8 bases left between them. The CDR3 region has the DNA TGTGCCAGCAGTACAGATATCTATGGCTACACCTTC. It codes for CASSTDIYGYTF.

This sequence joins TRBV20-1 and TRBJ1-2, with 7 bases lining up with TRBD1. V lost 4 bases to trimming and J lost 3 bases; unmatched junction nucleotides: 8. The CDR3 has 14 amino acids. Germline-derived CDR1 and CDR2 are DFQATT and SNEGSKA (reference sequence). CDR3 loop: CSAIEGARDYGYTF. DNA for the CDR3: TGCAGTGCTATTGAGGGGGCACGAGACTATGGCTACACCTTC.

CDR3 in DNA: TGTGCCAGCAGGCCCGGACAGGGGGTGAACACTGAAGCTTTCTTT. It codes for CASRPGQGVNTEAFF. V usage is TRBV27 and J usage is TRBJ1-1, with 10 bases lining up with TRBD1. Germline trimming cut 6 bases from V and 0 bases from J; bases unmatched to any gene: 4. This CDR3 contains 15 residues. CDR1 is MNHEY, CDR2 SMNVEV, per germline (reference sequence).

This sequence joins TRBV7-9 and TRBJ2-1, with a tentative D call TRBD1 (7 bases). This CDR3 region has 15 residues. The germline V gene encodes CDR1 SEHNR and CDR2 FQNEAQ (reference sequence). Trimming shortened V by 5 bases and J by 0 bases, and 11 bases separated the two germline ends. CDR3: CASSPGGSSYNEQFF. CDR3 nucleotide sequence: TGTGCCAGCAGCCCAGGGGGGAGCTCCTACAATGAGCAGTTCTTC.

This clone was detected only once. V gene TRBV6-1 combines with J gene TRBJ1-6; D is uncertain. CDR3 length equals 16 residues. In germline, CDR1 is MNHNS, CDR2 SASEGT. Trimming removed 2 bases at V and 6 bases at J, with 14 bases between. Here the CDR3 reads CASSELWDRGNSPLHF. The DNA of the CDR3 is TGTGCCAGCAGTGAACTTTGGGATCGGGGTAATTCACCCCTCCACTTT.

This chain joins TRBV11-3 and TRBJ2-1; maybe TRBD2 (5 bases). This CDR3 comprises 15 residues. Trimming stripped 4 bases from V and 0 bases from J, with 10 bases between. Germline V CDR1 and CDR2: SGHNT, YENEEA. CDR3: CASSSEGSSYNEQFF. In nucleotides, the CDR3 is TGTGCCAGCAGCTCAGAAGGGAGCTCCTACAATGAGCAGTTCTTC.

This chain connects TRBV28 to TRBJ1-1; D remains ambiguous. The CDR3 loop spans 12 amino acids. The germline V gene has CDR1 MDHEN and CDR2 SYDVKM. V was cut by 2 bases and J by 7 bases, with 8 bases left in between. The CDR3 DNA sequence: TGTGCCAGCAGTTTAGCGACGGGTGAAGCTTTCTTT. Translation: CASSLATGEAFF. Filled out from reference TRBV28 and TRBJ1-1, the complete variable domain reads DVKVTQSSRYLVKRTGEKVFLECVQDMDHENMFWYRQDPGLGLRLIYFSYDVKMKEKGDIPEGYSVSREKKERFSLILESASTNQTSMYLCASSLATGEAFFGQGTRLTVV.

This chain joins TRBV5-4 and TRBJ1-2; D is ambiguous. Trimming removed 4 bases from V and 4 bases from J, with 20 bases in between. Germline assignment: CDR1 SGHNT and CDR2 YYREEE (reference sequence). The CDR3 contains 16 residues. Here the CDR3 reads CASSPAAGSRVYGYTF. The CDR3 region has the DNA TGTGCCAGCAGCCCGGCAGCCGGTAGCCGAGTCTATGGCTACACCTTC.

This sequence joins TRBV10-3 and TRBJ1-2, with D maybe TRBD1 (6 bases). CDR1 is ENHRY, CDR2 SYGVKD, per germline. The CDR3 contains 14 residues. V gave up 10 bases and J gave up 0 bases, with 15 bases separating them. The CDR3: CASRGDQANYGYTF. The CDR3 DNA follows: TGTGCCAGCAGGGGCGATCAAGCTAACTATGGCTACACCTTC.

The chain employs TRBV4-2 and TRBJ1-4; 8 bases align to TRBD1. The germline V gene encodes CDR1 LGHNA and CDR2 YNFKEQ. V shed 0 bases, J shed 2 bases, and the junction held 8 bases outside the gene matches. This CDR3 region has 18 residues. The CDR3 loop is CASSQDPARGPTNEKLFF. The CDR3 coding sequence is TGTGCCAGCAGCCAAGATCCGGCCAGGGGGCCGACTAATGAAAAACTGTTTTTT.

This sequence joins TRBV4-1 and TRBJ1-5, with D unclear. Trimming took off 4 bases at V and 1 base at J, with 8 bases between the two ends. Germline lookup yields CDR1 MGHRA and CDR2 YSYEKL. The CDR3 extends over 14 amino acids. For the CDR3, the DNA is TGCGCCAGCAGCCGTATAGAAAGCAATCAGCCCCAGCATTTT. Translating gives CASSRIESNQPQHF.

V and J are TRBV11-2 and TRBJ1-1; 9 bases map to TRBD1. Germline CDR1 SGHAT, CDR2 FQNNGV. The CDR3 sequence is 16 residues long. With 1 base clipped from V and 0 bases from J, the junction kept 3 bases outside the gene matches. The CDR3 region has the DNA TGTGCCAGCAGCTTAGGGACAGGGGCTATGAACACTGAAGCTTTCTTT. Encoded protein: CASSLGTGAMNTEAFF.